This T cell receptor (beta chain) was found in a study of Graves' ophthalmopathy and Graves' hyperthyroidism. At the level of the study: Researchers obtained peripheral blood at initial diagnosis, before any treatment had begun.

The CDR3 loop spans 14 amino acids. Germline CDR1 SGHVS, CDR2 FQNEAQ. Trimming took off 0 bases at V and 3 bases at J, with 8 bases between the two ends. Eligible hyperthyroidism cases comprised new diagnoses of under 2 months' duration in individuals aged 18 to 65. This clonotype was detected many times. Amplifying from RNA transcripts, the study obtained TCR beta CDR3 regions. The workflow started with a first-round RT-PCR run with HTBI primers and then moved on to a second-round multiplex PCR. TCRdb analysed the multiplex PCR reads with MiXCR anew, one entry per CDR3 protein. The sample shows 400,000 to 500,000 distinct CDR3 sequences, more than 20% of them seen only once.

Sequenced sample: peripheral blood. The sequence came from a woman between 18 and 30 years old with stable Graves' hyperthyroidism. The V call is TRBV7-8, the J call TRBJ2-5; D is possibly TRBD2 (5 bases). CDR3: CASSLAPGEETQYF. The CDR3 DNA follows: TGTGCCAGCAGCTTAGCGCCCGGGGAAGAGACCCAGTACTTC.